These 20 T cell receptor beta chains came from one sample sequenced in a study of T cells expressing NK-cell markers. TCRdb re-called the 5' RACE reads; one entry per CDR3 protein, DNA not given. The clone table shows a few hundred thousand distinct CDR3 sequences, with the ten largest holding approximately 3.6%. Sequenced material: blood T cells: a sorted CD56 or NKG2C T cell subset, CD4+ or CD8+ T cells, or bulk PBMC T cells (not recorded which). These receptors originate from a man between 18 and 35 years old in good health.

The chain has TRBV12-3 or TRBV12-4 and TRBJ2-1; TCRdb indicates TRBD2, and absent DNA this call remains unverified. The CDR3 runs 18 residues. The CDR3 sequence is CASRRDAVSGGYYNEQFF.

CDR3 residues: CASGTGVLISTREQYF. The chain couples TRBV6-1 to TRBJ2-7; with no DNA, the TCRdb D assignment of TRBD1 cannot be verified. CDR1 and CDR2 (germline): MNHNS, SASEGT. The CDR3 extends over 16 amino acids.

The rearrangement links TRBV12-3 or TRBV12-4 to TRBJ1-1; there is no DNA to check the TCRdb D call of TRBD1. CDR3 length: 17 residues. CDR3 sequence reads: CASSPRRTGQGNTEAFF.

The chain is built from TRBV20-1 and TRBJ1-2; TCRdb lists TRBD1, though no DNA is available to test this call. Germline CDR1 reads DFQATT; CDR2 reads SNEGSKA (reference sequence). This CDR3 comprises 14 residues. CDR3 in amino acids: CSARDLRDSYGYTF.

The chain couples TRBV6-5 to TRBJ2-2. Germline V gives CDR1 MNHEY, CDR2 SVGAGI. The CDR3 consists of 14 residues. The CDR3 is CASSWNRGAGELFF.

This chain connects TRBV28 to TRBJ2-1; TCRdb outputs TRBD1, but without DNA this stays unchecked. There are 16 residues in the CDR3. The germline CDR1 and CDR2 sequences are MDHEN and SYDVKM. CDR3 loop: CASSRTGTAIYNEQFF.

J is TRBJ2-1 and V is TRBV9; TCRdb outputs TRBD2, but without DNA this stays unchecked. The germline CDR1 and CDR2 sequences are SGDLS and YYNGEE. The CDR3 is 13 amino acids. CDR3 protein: CATQPGTRGEQFF. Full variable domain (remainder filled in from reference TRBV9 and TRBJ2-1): DSGVTQTPKHLITATGQRVTLRCSPRSGDLSVYWYQQSLDQGLQFLIQYYNGEERAKGNILERFSAQQFPDLHSELNLSSLELGDSALYFCATQPGTRGEQFFGPGTRLTVL.

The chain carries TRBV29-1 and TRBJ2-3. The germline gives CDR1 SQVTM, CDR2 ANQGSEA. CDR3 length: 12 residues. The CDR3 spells CSVFPEMDTQYF.

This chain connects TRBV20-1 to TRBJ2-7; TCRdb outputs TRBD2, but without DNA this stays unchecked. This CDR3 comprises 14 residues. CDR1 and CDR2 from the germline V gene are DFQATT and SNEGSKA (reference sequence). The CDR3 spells CSAPHPTTTGEQYF.

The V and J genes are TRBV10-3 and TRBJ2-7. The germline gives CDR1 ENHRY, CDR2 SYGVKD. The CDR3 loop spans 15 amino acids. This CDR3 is CAISEAQMSSYEQYF.

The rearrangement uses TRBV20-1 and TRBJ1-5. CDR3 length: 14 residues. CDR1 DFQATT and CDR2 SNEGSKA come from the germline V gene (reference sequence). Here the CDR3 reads CSAPGGESNQPQHF.

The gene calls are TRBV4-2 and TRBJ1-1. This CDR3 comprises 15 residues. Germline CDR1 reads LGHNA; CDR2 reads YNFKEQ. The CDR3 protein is CASSQDLGRNTEAFF.

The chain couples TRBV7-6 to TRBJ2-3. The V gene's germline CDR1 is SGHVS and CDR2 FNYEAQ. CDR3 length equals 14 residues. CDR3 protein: CASSPTFRWDTQYF.

CDR3 loop: CASSSGLLPTDTQYF. The chain recombines TRBV7-2 with TRBJ2-3; TCRdb designates TRBD2, a call that cannot be tested without DNA. CDR3 length equals 15 residues. Germline loops: CDR1 SGHTA, CDR2 FQGNSA. The variable domain in full, completed from reference TRBV7-2 and TRBJ2-3, reads GAGVSQSPSNKVTEKGKDVELRCDPISGHTALYWYRQSLGQGLEFLIYFQGNSAPDKSGLPSDRFSAERTGGSVSTLTIQRTQQEDSAVYLCASSSGLLPTDTQYFGPGTRLTVL.

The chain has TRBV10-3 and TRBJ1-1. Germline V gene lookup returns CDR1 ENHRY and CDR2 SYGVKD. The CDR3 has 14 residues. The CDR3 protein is CAISTDGVITEAFF.

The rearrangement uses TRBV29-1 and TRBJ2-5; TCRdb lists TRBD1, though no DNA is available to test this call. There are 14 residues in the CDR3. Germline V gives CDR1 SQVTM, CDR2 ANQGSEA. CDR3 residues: CSVEDNQGPETQYF.

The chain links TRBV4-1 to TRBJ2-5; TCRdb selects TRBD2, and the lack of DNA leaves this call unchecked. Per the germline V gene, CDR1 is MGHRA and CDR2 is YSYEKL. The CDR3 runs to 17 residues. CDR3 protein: CASSHPPGLADEETQYF.

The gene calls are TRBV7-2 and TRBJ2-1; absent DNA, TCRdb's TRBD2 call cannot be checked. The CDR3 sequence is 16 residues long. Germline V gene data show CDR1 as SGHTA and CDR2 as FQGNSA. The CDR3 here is CASSLQAGKLGNEQFF. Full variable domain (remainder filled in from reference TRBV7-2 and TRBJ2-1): GAGVSQSPSNKVTEKGKDVELRCDPISGHTALYWYRQSLGQGLEFLIYFQGNSAPDKSGLPSDRFSAERTGGSVSTLTIQRTQQEDSAVYLCASSLQAGKLGNEQFFGPGTRLTVL.

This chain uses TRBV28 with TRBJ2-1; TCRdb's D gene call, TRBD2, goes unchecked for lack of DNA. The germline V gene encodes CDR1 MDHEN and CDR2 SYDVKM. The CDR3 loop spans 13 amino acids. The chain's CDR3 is CASSARLSRQQFF.

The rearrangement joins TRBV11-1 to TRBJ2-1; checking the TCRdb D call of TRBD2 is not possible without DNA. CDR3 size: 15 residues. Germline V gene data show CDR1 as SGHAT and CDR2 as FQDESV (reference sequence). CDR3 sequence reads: CASSLLALGSNEQFF. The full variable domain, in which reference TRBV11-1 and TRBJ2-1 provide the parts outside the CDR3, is EAEVAQSPRYKITEKSQAVAFWCDPISGHATLYWYRQILGQGPELLVQFQDESVVDDSQLPKDRFSAERLKGVDSTLKIQPAELGDSAMYLCASSLLALGSNEQFFGPGTRLTVL.